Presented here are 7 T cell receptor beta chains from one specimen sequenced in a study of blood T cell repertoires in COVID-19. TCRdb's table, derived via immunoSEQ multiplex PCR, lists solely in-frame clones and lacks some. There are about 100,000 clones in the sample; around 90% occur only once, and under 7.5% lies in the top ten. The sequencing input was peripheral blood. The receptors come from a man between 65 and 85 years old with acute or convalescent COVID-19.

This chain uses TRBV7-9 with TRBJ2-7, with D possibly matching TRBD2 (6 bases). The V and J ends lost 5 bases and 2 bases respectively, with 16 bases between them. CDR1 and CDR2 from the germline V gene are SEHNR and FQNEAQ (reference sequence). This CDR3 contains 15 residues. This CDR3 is CASSGGTGFPYEQYF. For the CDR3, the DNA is TGTGCCAGCAGCGGCGGGACGGGGTTTCCCTACGAGCAGTACTTC.

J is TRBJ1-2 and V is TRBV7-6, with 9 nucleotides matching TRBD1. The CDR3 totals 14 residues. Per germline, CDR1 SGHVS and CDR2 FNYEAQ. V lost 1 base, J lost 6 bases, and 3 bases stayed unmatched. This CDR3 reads CASSLGGQGHGYTF. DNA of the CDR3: TGTGCCAGCAGCTTAGGGGGACAGGGACATGGCTACACCTTC.

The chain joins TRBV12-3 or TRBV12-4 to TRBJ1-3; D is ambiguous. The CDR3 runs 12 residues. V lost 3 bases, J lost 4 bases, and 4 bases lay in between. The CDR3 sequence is CASSFSGNTIYF. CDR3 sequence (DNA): TGTGCCAGCAGTTTCTCGGGAAACACCATATATTTT.

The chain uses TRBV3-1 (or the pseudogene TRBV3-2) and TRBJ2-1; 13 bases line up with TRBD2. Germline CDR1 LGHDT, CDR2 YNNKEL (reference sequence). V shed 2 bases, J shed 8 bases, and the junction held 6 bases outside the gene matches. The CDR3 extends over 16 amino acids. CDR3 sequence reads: CASSQYTSGGAYEQFF. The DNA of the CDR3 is TGTGCCAGCAGCCAATATACTAGCGGGGGGGCCTATGAGCAGTTCTTC.

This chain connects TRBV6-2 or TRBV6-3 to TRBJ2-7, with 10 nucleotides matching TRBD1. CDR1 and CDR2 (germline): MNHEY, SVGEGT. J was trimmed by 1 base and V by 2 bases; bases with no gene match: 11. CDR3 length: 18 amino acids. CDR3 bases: TGTGCCAGCAGTTACGAAACTAGGGACAGGGGAGTGTCCTACGAGCAGTACTTC. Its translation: CASSYETRDRGVSYEQYF.

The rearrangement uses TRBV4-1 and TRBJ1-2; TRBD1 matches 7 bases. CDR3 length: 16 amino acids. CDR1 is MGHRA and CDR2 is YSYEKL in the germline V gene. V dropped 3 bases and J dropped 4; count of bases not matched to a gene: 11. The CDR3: CASSQESPGQIYGYTF. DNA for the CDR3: TGCGCCAGCAGCCAGGAATCCCCGGGACAGATCTATGGCTACACCTTC.

The CDR3 DNA reads TGTGCCAGCAGCCAAGATAAAGGACTAGACCTCTACAATGAGCAGTTCTTC. This codes for CASSQDKGLDLYNEQFF. This chain links TRBV3-1 (or the pseudogene TRBV3-2) with TRBJ2-1; 7 nucleotides match TRBD2. J gave up 3 bases and V 0 bases, and 8 bases lay outside the gene matches. The CDR3 covers 17 residues. Germline V gives CDR1 LGHDT, CDR2 YNNKEL (reference sequence).